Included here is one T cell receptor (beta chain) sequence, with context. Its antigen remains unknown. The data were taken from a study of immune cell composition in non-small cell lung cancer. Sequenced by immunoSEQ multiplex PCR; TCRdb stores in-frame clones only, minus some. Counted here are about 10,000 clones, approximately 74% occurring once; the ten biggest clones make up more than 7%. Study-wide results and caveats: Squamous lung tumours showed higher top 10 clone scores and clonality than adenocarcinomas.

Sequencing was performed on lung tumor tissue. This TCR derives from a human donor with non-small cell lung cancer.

The CDR3: CASSLDGRGYEQYF. The CDR3 nucleotides are TGCGCCAGCAGCTTAGACGGCAGAGGCTACGAGCAGTACTTC. V usage is TRBV5-1 and J usage is TRBJ2-7; no definite D call. Trimming removed 2 bases at V and 3 bases at J, with 12 bases between. The CDR3 totals 14 residues. CDR1 and CDR2 (germline): SGHRS, YFSETQ.